The 11 T cell receptor beta chains listed next were all sequenced from one sample in a study of cytomegalovirus exposure and HLA in healthy donors. Both 60 Vbeta primers and 13 Jbeta primers went into the PCR. Generated by immunoSEQ multiplex PCR, the TCRdb table keeps only in-frame clones and is missing some. The sample features some 140,000 clones, with 2% in its top ten. Specimen: PBMCs. All receptors derive from a woman aged 60-75 years in good health and CMV-seronegative.

J is TRBJ2-7 and V is TRBV2; 8 bases map to TRBD1. Germline CDR1 SNHLY, CDR2 FYNNEI. V dropped 10 bases and J dropped 2; count of bases not matched to a gene: 7. The CDR3 loop spans 13 amino acids. For the CDR3, the DNA is TGTGCCATCCAGGACAGGGACGCCTACGAGCAGTACTTC. Amino acid sequence: CAIQDRDAYEQYF.

The chain recombines TRBV7-9 with TRBJ2-7; no definite D call. Trimming pared 5 bases from V and 0 bases from J, leaving 2 bases between. In germline, CDR1 is SEHNR, CDR2 FQNEAQ (reference sequence). This CDR3 comprises 11 residues. The CDR3 DNA reads as TGTGCCAGCAGCCACTCCTACGAGCAGTACTTC. Amino acids: CASSHSYEQYF.

Here the CDR3 DNA reads TGTGCCAGCAGCCAGGGGATGGAATCTGAAGAGACCCAGTACTTC. It codes for CASSQGMESEETQYF. The chain links TRBV7-9 to TRBJ2-5; tentative D call: TRBD1 (6 bases). Germline CDR1 is SEHNR and CDR2 is FQNEAQ (reference sequence). Trimming left V 5 bases short and J 3 bases short, with 16 bases between. This CDR3 has 15 residues.

The rearrangement uses TRBV5-4 and TRBJ2-7; a weak D match, TRBD1 (5 bases). Trimming cost V 2 bases and J 6 bases, with 15 bases left between them. Germline V lookup: CDR1 SGHNT, CDR2 YYREEE (reference sequence). The CDR3 is 14 amino acids. The CDR3 region is CASSFGAGLGEQYF. The CDR3 DNA is TGTGCCAGCAGCTTCGGTGCAGGGCTTGGCGAGCAGTACTTC.

V is TRBV15 and J is TRBJ2-7, with 12 positions matching TRBD1. This CDR3 comprises 15 residues. Unmatched junction bases numbered 6, after V lost 1 base and J lost 8 bases. Germline lookup yields CDR1 LNHNV and CDR2 YYDKDF (reference sequence). In nucleotides, the CDR3 is TGTGCCACCAGCAGAGCGGGACAGGGGGCGTCCAAGCAGTACTTC. This encodes CATSRAGQGASKQYF.

The chain links TRBV11-2 to TRBJ1-2; D is ambiguous. The CDR3 is 15 residues long. V was shortened by 2 bases and J by 8 bases, with 18 bases between the two germline ends. Germline loops: CDR1 SGHAT, CDR2 FQNNGV. CDR3: CASSLRSTADWGYTF. As DNA, the CDR3 is TGTGCCAGCAGCTTACGTTCGACGGCGGATTGGGGCTACACCTTC.

V usage is TRBV6-5 and J usage is TRBJ1-1; 7 bases fit TRBD1. Germline V gives CDR1 MNHEY, CDR2 SVGAGI. The junction had 6 bases not matched to a gene; V was cut back by 7 bases and J by 7 bases. The CDR3 extends over 12 amino acids. The CDR3 sequence: CASTHGDSEAFF. In DNA form, the CDR3 reads TGTGCCAGCACCCACGGGGACAGTGAAGCTTTCTTT.

The gene calls are TRBV4-1 and TRBJ2-4, with 8 bases that match TRBD2. Germline loops: CDR1 MGHRA, CDR2 YSYEKL. The CDR3 consists of 16 residues. V lost 4 bases and J lost 2; bases outside the gene matches: 7. The CDR3 loop reads CASSPGGAGTKNIQYF. The DNA for the CDR3 is TGCGCCAGCAGCCCCGGGGGGGCCGGGACCAAAAACATTCAGTACTTC.

The CDR3 DNA reads as TGTGCCAGCAGCTTCGGCTTGGGGGGAGAAAAACTGTTTTTT. Protein: CASSFGLGGEKLFF. This sequence joins TRBV5-5 and TRBJ1-4, with D tentatively TRBD1 (5 bases). The germline CDR1 and CDR2 sequences are SGHKS and YYEKEE (reference sequence). V lost 2 bases, J lost 8 bases, and 13 bases lay in between. This CDR3 has 14 residues.

The genes are TRBV19 and TRBJ2-3; TRBD2 matches 12 bases. CDR1 is LNHDA and CDR2 is SQIVND in the germline V gene (reference sequence). The CDR3 is 16 residues long. V was pared by 7 bases and J by 4 bases, with 9 bases of the junction left unmatched. The DNA of the CDR3 is TGTGCCAGTACCCAGGAGACTAGCGGGGGATCAGATACGCAGTATTTT. Residues: CASTQETSGGSDTQYF.

The chain joins TRBV7-9 to TRBJ1-4; 7 bases agree with TRBD1. The CDR3 has 14 amino acids. Germline-derived CDR1 and CDR2 are SEHNR and FQNEAQ (reference sequence). V shed 3 bases, J shed 10 bases, and the junction held 8 bases outside the gene matches. This CDR3 is CASSFGDRPGKLFF. CDR3 nucleotides: TGTGCCAGCAGCTTTGGGGACAGACCGGGAAAACTGTTTTTT.